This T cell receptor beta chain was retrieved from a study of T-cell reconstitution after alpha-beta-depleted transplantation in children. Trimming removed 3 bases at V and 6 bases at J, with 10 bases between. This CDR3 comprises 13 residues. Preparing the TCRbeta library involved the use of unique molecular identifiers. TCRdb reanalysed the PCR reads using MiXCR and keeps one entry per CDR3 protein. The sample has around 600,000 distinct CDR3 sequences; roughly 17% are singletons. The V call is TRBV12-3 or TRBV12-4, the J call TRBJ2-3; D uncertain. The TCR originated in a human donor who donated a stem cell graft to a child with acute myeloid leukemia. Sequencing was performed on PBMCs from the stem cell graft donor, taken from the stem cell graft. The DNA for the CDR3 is TGTGCCAGCAGTTTTGGCCGGACCGATACGCAGTATTTT. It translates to CASSFGRTDTQYF.